Presented here are 17 T cell receptor beta chains from one specimen sequenced in a study of shared clonotypes between healthy human individuals. The repertoire was sequenced with immunoSEQ multiplex PCR; TCRdb's copy has only in-frame clones and lacks some. The table lists approximately 470,000 clones, around 73% of them singletons. Sequences were obtained from PBMCs. These TCRs come from a woman between 40 and 55 years old in good health. Some clones in this sample may be carry-over from other donors' samples.

Turning to this clone: The CDR3 does not end in the conserved phenylalanine or tryptophan, so this is likely a read error. Because the CDR3's place on the DNA is in doubt, the DNA is left out and the CDR3 is given as listed by TCRdb. The gene calls are TRBV5-6 and TRBJ1-4. Looked up from germline, CDR1 is SGHDT and CDR2 is YYEEEE. The CDR3 contains 12 residues when both ends are counted. The CDR3 loop reads CASSLKTGRRLY.

The V call is TRBV6-4, the J call TRBJ2-5, with D uncertain. There are 13 residues in the CDR3. The V end lost 3 bases, the J end lost 5 bases, and 10 bases lay between the germline ends. Germline assignment: CDR1 MRHNA and CDR2 SNTAGT. In DNA form, the CDR3 reads TGTGCCAGCAGTGAAGTAGGGCTGGAGACCCAGTACTTC. Translating gives CASSEVGLETQYF.

This clone was detected once. This sequence joins TRBV7-2 and TRBJ2-2; weak D call: TRBD2 (6 bases). Trimming left V 5 bases short and J 8 bases short, with 15 bases between. The CDR3 has 14 residues. Germline loops: CDR1 SGHTA, CDR2 FQGNSA. Written as DNA, the CDR3 is TGTGCCAGCAGCGCGGGACGACGGTCGGGGGAGCTGTTTTTT. This encodes CASSAGRRSGELFF.

In its sample, this clone was seen a few times. V is TRBV7-3 and J is TRBJ2-7; either TRBD1 or TRBD2 may supply D (5 bases each). The CDR3 has 15 residues. V was cut by 6 bases and J by 4 bases, with 19 bases left in between. CDR1 is SGHTA and CDR2 is FQGTGA in the germline V gene. The CDR3 loop is CASSLQGAPNYEQYF. For the CDR3, the DNA is TGTGCCAGCAGTCTCCAGGGAGCGCCAAATTACGAGCAGTACTTC.

J is TRBJ2-7 and V is TRBV5-6; 9 nucleotides line up with TRBD1. The CDR3 length is 15 residues. The V gene end was trimmed by 2 bases and the J gene end by 7 bases; junction bases not matched to a gene: 10. Germline V gene sequence: CDR1 SGHDT, CDR2 YYEEEE. The CDR3 spells CASSFFDRGSREQYF. CDR3 coding DNA: TGTGCCAGCAGCTTCTTCGACAGGGGGTCCCGTGAGCAGTACTTC.

About this clone itself: This clone may be a read error of a much larger clone one base away. This chain uses TRBV28 with TRBJ2-7; D call uncertain. Per germline, CDR1 MDHEN and CDR2 SYDVKM. V was shortened by 6 bases and J by 2 bases, with 20 bases between the two germline ends. The CDR3 is made up of 16 amino acids. DNA of the CDR3: TGTGCCAGCAGGCCTGCCACGGAGCTCCCGCCCTACGAGCAGTACTTC. Its translation is CASRPATELPPYEQYF.

V usage is TRBV27 and J usage is TRBJ2-3, with unresolved D. Germline V lookup: CDR1 MNHEY, CDR2 SMNVEV (reference sequence). CDR3 length equals 14 residues. Trimming shortened V by 6 bases and J by 0 bases, and 10 bases separated the two germline ends. The CDR3: CASSRTHSTDTQYF. The CDR3 region has the DNA TGTGCCAGCAGCCGTACCCATAGCACAGATACGCAGTATTTT.

V usage is TRBV11-3 and J usage is TRBJ1-3, with D unclear. The V gene's germline CDR1 is SGHNT and CDR2 YENEEA. V lost 4 bases, J lost 3 bases, and 7 bases lay in between. The CDR3 has 13 residues. CDR3 nucleotide sequence: TGTGCCAGCAGCTGGAGGTTTGGAAACACCATATATTTT. Protein product: CASSWRFGNTIYF. The complete variable domain, with remaining parts taken from reference TRBV11-3 and TRBJ1-3, reads EAGVVQSPRYKIIEKKQPVAFWCNPISGHNTLYWYLQNLGQGPELLIRYENEEAVDDSQLPKDRFSAERLKGVDSTLKIQPAELGDSAVYLCASSWRFGNTIYFGEGSWLTVV.

The CDR3 spells CASSLGTGLAGTDTQYF. The CDR3 bases are TGTGCCAGCAGCTTGGGCACCGGACTAGCTGGGACAGATACGCAGTATTTT. The chain combines TRBV5-6 with TRBJ2-3, with 8 bases that match TRBD2. J lost 3 bases, V lost 0 bases, and 9 bases had no gene match. Germline-derived CDR1 and CDR2 are SGHDT and YYEEEE. There are 17 residues in the CDR3.

The V and J genes are TRBV7-2 and TRBJ2-3; TRBD1 matches 8 bases. The CDR3 is 17 amino acids. Germline assignment: CDR1 SGHTA and CDR2 FQGNSA. V was clipped by 2 bases and J by 0 bases; unmatched bases: 7. The CDR3 DNA follows: TGTGCCAGCAGCTTATGGCCCCAGGGGGCGAGCACAGATACGCAGTATTTT. As protein: CASSLWPQGASTDTQYF.

The chain carries TRBV18 and TRBJ2-1; D gene ambiguous. Germline V gene data show CDR1 as KGHSH and CDR2 as LQKENI. Trimming took 1 base from V and 6 from J, leaving 10 bases between them. The CDR3 extends over 14 amino acids. CDR3 region: CASSPRGGINEQFF. CDR3 sequence (DNA): TGTGCCAGCTCACCACGCGGCGGAATCAATGAGCAGTTCTTC.

This rearrangement joins TRBV7-9 to TRBJ1-2; D is unresolved. The V end was cut by 0 bases, the J end by 8 bases, with 10 bases between. The CDR3 is 13 residues long. Germline V gene sequence: CDR1 SEHNR, CDR2 FQNEAQ (reference sequence). Here the CDR3 reads CASSLAGPEGYTF. CDR3 nucleotides: TGTGCCAGCAGCTTAGCAGGGCCTGAGGGCTACACCTTC.

V is TRBV28 and J is TRBJ2-7; unclear D gene. This CDR3 contains 15 residues. The V end was cut by 6 bases, the J end by 7 bases, with 22 bases between. Looked up from germline, CDR1 is MDHEN and CDR2 is SYDVKM. The CDR3 region has the DNA TGTGCCAGCAGCCGCCCCCAAGGGCTCTTACAAGAGCAGTACTTC. The encoded protein is CASSRPQGLLQEQYF.

About this clone: Within the sample, other DNA sequences also encode this same CDR3. The chain joins TRBV5-1 to TRBJ2-2; D call uncertain. Germline CDR1 reads SGHRS; CDR2 reads YFSETQ. Trimming left V 1 base short and J 3 bases short, with 4 bases between. The CDR3 is made up of 13 amino acids. The CDR3 coding sequence is TGCGCCAGCAGCTTGCGGGACACCGGGGAGCTGTTTTTT. Translating gives CASSLRDTGELFF.

This sequence joins TRBV29-1 and TRBJ1-2; a weak D match, TRBD1 (6 bases). Per germline, CDR1 SQVTM and CDR2 ANQGSEA. Trimming left V 3 bases short and J 2 bases short, with 13 bases between. This CDR3 comprises 14 residues. CDR3 sequence (DNA): TGCAGCGTTGAGGCAGGGGTGAAGAACTATGGCTACACCTTC. The encoded protein is CSVEAGVKNYGYTF.

This clone was seen once. The genes are TRBV14 and TRBJ2-2; D gene unclear. The germline CDR1 and CDR2 sequences are SGHDN and FVKESK. Trimming took 0 bases from V and 3 from J, leaving 11 bases between them. This CDR3 region has 16 residues. The CDR3 protein is CASSQEIGPDTGELFF. CDR3 sequence (DNA): TGTGCCAGCAGCCAAGAAATAGGGCCCGACACCGGGGAGCTGTTTTTT. Together with reference TRBV14 and TRBJ2-2, the CDR3 gives the full variable domain: EAGVTQFPSHSVIEKGQTVTLRCDPISGHDNLYWYRRVMGKEIKFLLHFVKESKQDESGMPNNRFLAERTGGTYSTLKVQPAELEDSGVYFCASSQEIGPDTGELFFGEGSRLTVL.

V and J are TRBV19 and TRBJ1-5; D gene uncertain. CDR1 and CDR2 (germline): LNHDA, SQIVND (reference sequence). This CDR3 spans 14 amino acids. V was cut by 5 bases and J by 3 bases, with 11 bases left in between. CDR3 in DNA: TGTGCCAGTAGTTCCCGACGGAACAATCAGCCCCAGCATTTT. It is translated as CASSSRRNNQPQHF.